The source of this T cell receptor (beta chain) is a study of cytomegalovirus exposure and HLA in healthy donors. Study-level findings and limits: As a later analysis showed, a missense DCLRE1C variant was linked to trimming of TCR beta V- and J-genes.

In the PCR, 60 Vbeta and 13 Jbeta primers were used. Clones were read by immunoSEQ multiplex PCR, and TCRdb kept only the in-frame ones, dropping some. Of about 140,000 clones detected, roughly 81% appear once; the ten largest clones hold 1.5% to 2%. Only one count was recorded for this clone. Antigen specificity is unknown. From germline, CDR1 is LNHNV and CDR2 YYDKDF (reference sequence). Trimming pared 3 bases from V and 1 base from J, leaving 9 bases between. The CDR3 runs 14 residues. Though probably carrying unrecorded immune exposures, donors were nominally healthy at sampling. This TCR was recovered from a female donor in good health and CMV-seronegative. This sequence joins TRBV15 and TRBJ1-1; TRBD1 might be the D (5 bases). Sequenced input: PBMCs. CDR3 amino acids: CATSRGGPNTEAFF. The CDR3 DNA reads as TGTGCCACCAGCAGGGGGGGACCGAACACTGAAGCTTTCTTT. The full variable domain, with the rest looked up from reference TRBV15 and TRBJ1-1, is DAMVIQNPRYQVTQFGKPVTLSCSQTLNHNVMYWYQQKSSQAPKLLFHYYDKDFNNEADTPDNFQSRRPNTSFCFLDIRSPGLGDTAMYLCATSRGGPNTEAFFGQGTRLTVV.